This T cell receptor beta chain derives from a study of beta chain features in type 1 diabetes. Every isolated RNA sample was fully reverse transcribed, so sequencing captured expressed TCRB transcripts. The protocol was immunoSEQ multiplex PCR, while the TCRdb copy is restricted to in-frame clones and leaves out a portion. The sample holds 200,000 to 250,000 clones, roughly 13% seen once. In germline, CDR1 is LGHNA, CDR2 YSLEER. CDR3 size: 18 residues. The V gene lost 0 bases and the J gene lost 1 base, with 18 bases spanning the gap. CD45RO/CCR7/CD25/CD127/CD95/CD27 separated CD4+ naive, central memory, regulatory and stem cell-like memory cells by sorting. This clone was observed a handful of times.

This sequence was found in a woman aged 35 to 49 in good health. The chain is built from TRBV4-3 and TRBJ1-2; D remains unclear. What was sequenced was naive CD4+ T cells from blood. CDR3 region: CASSQDLIRGYDNYGYTF. CDR3 nucleotide sequence: TGCGCCAGCAGCCAAGATTTAATTCGGGGATACGATAACTATGGCTACACCTTC.